Each of the 21 T cell receptor beta chains below was sequenced from the same sample in a study of T cells in Graves' hyperthyroidism and ophthalmopathy. The investigators amplified TCR beta CDR3 regions from RNA transcripts. First-round RT-PCR with HTBI primers amplified the TCR CDR3 region. In TCRdb, the multiplex PCR reads were re-called with MiXCR into one record per CDR3 protein. The sample records about 690,000 distinct CDR3 sequences, 15% to 20% being singletons. Sequencing used blood. These receptor sequences come from a man aged 45 to 65 with Graves' hyperthyroidism.

Here the CDR3 reads CATSEKRLAGAAEQYF. In nucleotides, the CDR3 is TGTGCCACCAGCGAAAAAAGACTAGCGGGAGCGGCCGAGCAGTACTTC. The genes are TRBV15 and TRBJ2-7, with 12 bases aligning to TRBD2. V dropped 5 bases and J dropped 6; count of bases not matched to a gene: 11. CDR1 is LNHNV, CDR2 YYDKDF, per germline (reference sequence). The CDR3 is made up of 16 amino acids.

This clonotype was seen ten or more times. The rearrangement joins TRBV2 to TRBJ2-2; D perhaps matches TRBD2 (6 bases). The CDR3 is 17 amino acids. Per germline, CDR1 SNHLY and CDR2 FYNNEI. The ends were cut back, 5 bases at V and 1 base at J, with 17 bases in the middle. In DNA, the CDR3 is TGTGCCAGCAGTCTATCGGGTGCGGGAAAGAACACCGGGGAGCTGTTTTTT. It yields the protein CASSLSGAGKNTGELFF.

The chain recombines TRBV5-5 with TRBJ2-3; 11 bases fit TRBD1. The V and J ends lost 4 bases and 5 bases, in that order; junction bases with no gene match: 9. CDR1 is SGHKS, CDR2 YYEKEE, per germline (reference sequence). The CDR3 contains 16 residues. The CDR3 DNA follows: TGTGCCAGCAGCAGGCCGGGACAGGGGGTTGGAGATACGCAGTATTTT. Residues: CASSRPGQGVGDTQYF.

This clonotype occurred a few times. The chain combines TRBV3-1 with TRBJ1-2, with 7 bases matching TRBD1. With 5 bases clipped from V and 6 bases from J, the junction kept 12 bases outside the gene matches. CDR1 is LGHDT, CDR2 YNNKEL, per germline (reference sequence). The CDR3 runs 15 residues. The chain's CDR3 is CASSSARDSSDGYTF. In DNA form, the CDR3 reads TGTGCCAGCAGCTCGGCCAGGGACAGCTCGGATGGCTACACCTTC.

This clonotype was detected a few times. The chain couples TRBV19 to TRBJ1-1; D might be TRBD1 (5 bases). Germline CDR1 and CDR2: LNHDA and SQIVND (reference sequence). Trimming took off 1 base at V and 5 bases at J, with 14 bases between the two ends. This CDR3 is 15 amino acids long. This CDR3 is CASSIGDGRRTEAFF. The CDR3 DNA sequence: TGTGCCAGTAGTATAGGGGACGGAAGACGTACTGAAGCTTTCTTT. The full variable domain, rest sourced from reference TRBV19 and TRBJ1-1, is DGGITQSPKYLFRKEGQNVTLSCEQNLNHDAMYWYRQDPGQGLRLIYYSQIVNDFQKGDIAEGYSVSREKKESFPLTVTSAQKNPTAFYLCASSIGDGRRTEAFFGQGTRLTVV.

This clonotype came up many times. This chain joins TRBV28 and TRBJ1-5; D is uncertain. Germline V gives CDR1 MDHEN, CDR2 SYDVKM. The V end was cut by 5 bases, the J end by 4 bases, with 15 bases between. The CDR3 totals 15 residues. DNA of the CDR3: TGTGCCAGCAGTCCCCTCCTAGTGATAAATCAGCCCCAGCATTTT. Amino acids: CASSPLLVINQPQHF.

This clonotype showed up just once. The junction departs from germline at one end; a sequencing error may be responsible. This chain joins TRBV6-1 and TRBJ1-1, with 7 nucleotides matching TRBD1. CDR3 length: 14 residues. The germline V gene has CDR1 MNHNS and CDR2 SASEGT. The CDR3 coding sequence is TGTGCCAGCAGGGAAGGGGGCATGAACACTGAAGCTTTCTTT. As protein: CASREGGMNTEAFF.

This clonotype was picked up one time. V gene TRBV20-1 combines with J gene TRBJ2-5; 12 bases map to TRBD2. V lost 4 bases, J lost 3 bases, and 3 bases stayed unmatched. The CDR3 has 14 residues. Germline loops: CDR1 DFQATT, CDR2 SNEGSKA (reference sequence). The CDR3, as DNA: TGCAGTGCTACCAGGACTAGCGGGAAAGAGACCCAGTACTTC. Its protein is CSATRTSGKETQYF.

This clonotype was seen a handful of times. The V gene is TRBV25-1, the J gene TRBJ1-1, with TRBD1 as a possible D gene (6 bases). This CDR3 contains 14 residues. V lost 6 bases to trimming and J lost 5 bases, with 16 bases between them. Looked up from germline, CDR1 is MGHDK and CDR2 is SYGVNS. The CDR3 reads CASRKAQGQTEAFF. CDR3 sequence (DNA): TGTGCCAGCAGGAAGGCCCAGGGGCAAACTGAAGCTTTCTTT.

The chain uses TRBV20-1 and TRBJ2-7; 10 positions agree with TRBD1. This CDR3 is built from 13 residues. From germline, CDR1 is DFQATT and CDR2 SNEGSKA (reference sequence). J was trimmed by 1 base and V by 6 bases; bases with no gene match: 3. DNA for the CDR3: TGCAGTGCCGAGGGACAGGGGTCCTACGAGCAGTACTTC. Its translation: CSAEGQGSYEQYF.

This clonotype was counted ten times or more. This chain uses TRBV28 with TRBJ1-1, with 9 bases lining up with TRBD1. V lost 2 bases to trimming and J lost 1 base; unmatched junction nucleotides: 11. CDR1 MDHEN and CDR2 SYDVKM come from the germline V gene. The CDR3 has 18 residues. In nucleotides, the CDR3 is TGTGCCAGCAGTTTACGTCCCGGGACAGGGCGCGGGAACACTGAAGCTTTCTTT. Translation gives CASSLRPGTGRGNTEAFF.

This clonotype was recorded many times. This chain links TRBV20-1 with TRBJ2-7; D is perhaps TRBD1 (6 bases). Germline V gene data show CDR1 as DFQATT and CDR2 as SNEGSKA (reference sequence). V lost 3 bases and J lost 8, with 17 bases in between. The CDR3 loop spans 13 amino acids. The CDR3 here is CSASEGGLGQQYF. The CDR3 nucleotides read TGCAGTGCTAGTGAAGGGGGTCTGGGGCAGCAGTACTTC.

Remarks on this clonotype: The germline gene is not matched at one end of the junction; a read error may be the cause. The CDR3 region is CASSSSGVQNEQLF. CDR3 coding DNA: TGTGCCAGCAGTTCTAGCGGGGTCCAGAATGAGCAGCTCTTC. This rearrangement joins TRBV6-2 or TRBV6-3 to TRBJ2-1; TRBD2 matches 9 bases. Germline V gene lookup returns CDR1 MNHEY and CDR2 SVGEGT. The CDR3 is 14 amino acids.

This clonotype occurred many times. This rearrangement joins TRBV6-2 or TRBV6-3 to TRBJ1-4; D call uncertain. The CDR3 totals 11 residues. Germline V gene sequence: CDR1 MNHEY, CDR2 SVGEGT. V lost 2 bases and J lost 10, with 5 bases in between. The DNA for the CDR3 is TGTGCCAGCAGTTACCCGGGAAAACTGTTTTTT. Encoded protein: CASSYPGKLFF.

This clonotype was seen many times. The chain employs TRBV28 and TRBJ2-1; 7 nucleotides agree with TRBD2. The V segment lost 4 bases and the J segment 7 bases; nucleotides outside the gene matches: 4. This CDR3 region has 13 residues. Germline V CDR1 and CDR2: MDHEN, SYDVKM. CDR3 sequence reads: CASSSLRENEQFF. CDR3 nucleotide sequence: TGTGCCAGCAGTTCCCTGCGGGAGAATGAGCAGTTCTTC. The variable domain in full, with the rest retrieved from reference TRBV28 and TRBJ2-1, is DVKVTQSSRYLVKRTGEKVFLECVQDMDHENMFWYRQDPGLGLRLIYFSYDVKMKEKGDIPEGYSVSREKKERFSLILESASTNQTSMYLCASSSLRENEQFFGPGTRLTVL.

CDR3 in amino acids: CASSVSGSNPDTQYF. The DNA for the CDR3 is TGTGCCAGCAGCGTTAGCGGGAGTAATCCAGATACGCAGTATTTT. The chain uses TRBV9 and TRBJ2-3; TRBD2 matches at 9 bases. V gave up 2 bases and J gave up 4 bases; unmatched junction bases: 5. Per the germline V gene, CDR1 is SGDLS and CDR2 is YYNGEE. The CDR3 is 15 amino acids.

This clonotype has just a few counts. The chain carries TRBV10-2 and TRBJ2-1, with D possibly matching TRBD1 (6 bases). This CDR3 has 13 residues. Germline V CDR1 and CDR2: WSHSY, SAAADI. V lost 9 bases, J lost 5 bases, and 14 bases lay in between. As DNA, the CDR3 is TGCGCCAGTTGTGGGGCAGGGGACAATGAGCAGTTCTTC. Amino acid sequence: CASCGAGDNEQFF.

This clonotype has ten or more counts. The V and J genes are TRBV28 and TRBJ1-1; 9 nucleotides align to TRBD1. V lost 4 bases to trimming and J lost 3 bases; unmatched junction nucleotides: 3. The CDR3 is 14 residues long. Germline assignment: CDR1 MDHEN and CDR2 SYDVKM. DNA of the CDR3: TGTGCCAGCAGTTGGAACAGGGGGCACACTGAAGCTTTCTTT. Translation: CASSWNRGHTEAFF.

This chain links TRBV16 with TRBJ2-2; TRBD2 matches at 8 bases. This CDR3 has 17 amino acids. CDR1 is KGHSY and CDR2 is FQNENV in the germline V gene. J lost 2 bases, V lost 0 bases, and 5 bases had no gene match. CDR3 residues: CASSQSRLAGNTGELFF. As DNA, the CDR3 is TGTGCCAGCAGCCAATCCCGGCTAGCGGGTAACACCGGGGAGCTGTTTTTT.

This clonotype was counted only a few times. The gene calls are TRBV12-3 or TRBV12-4 and TRBJ1-1, with TRBD1 matching over 12 bases. The CDR3 runs 14 residues. With 4 bases clipped from V and 9 bases from J, the junction kept 6 bases outside the gene matches. This chain's CDR3 is CASSWGQGASKAFF. CDR3 sequence (DNA): TGTGCCAGCAGTTGGGGACAGGGGGCCTCCAAAGCTTTCTTT.

This clonotype was recorded at least ten times. The chain combines TRBV20-1 with TRBJ1-4; maybe TRBD1 (6 bases). The CDR3 is made up of 17 amino acids. In germline, CDR1 is DFQATT, CDR2 SNEGSKA (reference sequence). The V and J ends lost 0 bases and 6 bases respectively, with 20 bases between them. CDR3 in amino acids: CSARDSTGIFRHEKLFF. In nucleotides, the CDR3 is TGCAGTGCTAGAGATAGTACAGGGATCTTTCGCCATGAAAAACTGTTTTTT.